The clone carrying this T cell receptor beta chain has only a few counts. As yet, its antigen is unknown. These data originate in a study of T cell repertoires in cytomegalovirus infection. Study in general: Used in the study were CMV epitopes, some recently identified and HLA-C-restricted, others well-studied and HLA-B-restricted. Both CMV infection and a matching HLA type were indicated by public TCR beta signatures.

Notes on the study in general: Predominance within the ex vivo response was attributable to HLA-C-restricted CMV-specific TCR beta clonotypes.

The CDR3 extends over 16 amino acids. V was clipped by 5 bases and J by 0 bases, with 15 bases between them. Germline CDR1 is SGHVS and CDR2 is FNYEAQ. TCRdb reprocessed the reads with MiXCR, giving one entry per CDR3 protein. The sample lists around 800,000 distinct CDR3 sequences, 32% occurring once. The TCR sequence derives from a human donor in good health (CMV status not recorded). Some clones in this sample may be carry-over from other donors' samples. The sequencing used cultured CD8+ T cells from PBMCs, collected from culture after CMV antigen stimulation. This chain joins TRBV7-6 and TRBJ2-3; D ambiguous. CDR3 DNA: TGTGCCAGCAGCCCCCCCGGTATTGGGAGCACAGATACGCAGTATTTT. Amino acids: CASSPPGIGSTDTQYF. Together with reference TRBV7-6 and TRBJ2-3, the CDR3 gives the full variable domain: GAGVSQSPRYKVTKRGQDVALRCDPISGHVSLYWYRQALGQGPEFLTYFNYEAQQDKSGLPNDRFSAERPEGSISTLTIQRTEQRDSAMYRCASSPPGIGSTDTQYFGPGTRLTVL.